These 32 T cell receptor beta chains were all obtained from the same sample, sequenced in a study of T-cell reconstitution after alpha-beta-depleted transplantation in children. During its preparation, the TCRbeta library received unique molecular identifiers. TCRdb re-analysed the PCR reads in MiXCR, keeping a single row per CDR3 protein. Seen here are around 380,000 distinct CDR3 sequences, approximately 11% observed once, and the top ten hold roughly 6%. The material was PBMCs from the stem cell graft donor, obtained from the stem cell graft. The receptors originated from a human donor who donated a stem cell graft to a child with acute myeloid leukemia.

The chain carries TRBV5-6 and TRBJ2-7; D not certain. V was pared by 0 bases and J by 7 bases, with 14 bases between. CDR3 length: 14 residues. CDR1 is SGHDT, CDR2 YYEEEE, per germline. The CDR3 DNA follows: TGTGCCAGCAGCTTGGTAGGCCCCCTTATTGAGCAGTACTTC. Its translation: CASSLVGPLIEQYF.

This clonotype has more than one count but fewer than ten. This chain uses TRBV6-5 with TRBJ1-2; D possibly corresponds to TRBD1 (6 bases). The CDR3 runs to 15 residues. Looked up from germline, CDR1 is MNHEY and CDR2 is SVGAGI. The V gene lost 4 bases and the J gene lost 4 bases, with 16 bases spanning the gap. In DNA, the CDR3 is TGTGCCAGCAGTTCCCAACAGGGAGCTTTCTATGGCTACACCTTC. Encoded protein: CASSSQQGAFYGYTF.

There are a few counts of this clonotype. V usage is TRBV4-3 and J usage is TRBJ1-2; a possible D gene is TRBD1 (5 bases). Trimming left V 0 bases short and J 4 bases short, with 12 bases between. Germline values: CDR1 LGHNA, CDR2 YSLEER. This CDR3 contains 15 residues. The CDR3 spells CASSQDLGTSYGYTF. CDR3 in DNA: TGCGCCAGCAGCCAAGATCTGGGGACCTCCTATGGCTACACCTTC.

In this sample, this clonotype turned up many times. The V call is TRBV4-2, the J call TRBJ1-3; D not resolved. The germline V gene encodes CDR1 LGHNA and CDR2 YNFKEQ. V lost 0 bases and J 0 bases, leaving 9 bases between the germline ends. The CDR3 totals 16 residues. The CDR3 coding sequence is TGTGCCAGCAGCCAAGATCAGCTCAGCTCTGGAAACACCATATATTTT. It encodes CASSQDQLSSGNTIYF.

The V and J genes are TRBV12-3 or TRBV12-4 and TRBJ2-2; 10 nucleotides align to TRBD2. This CDR3 contains 15 residues. Unmatched junction bases numbered 5, after V lost 6 bases and J lost 4 bases. CDR3 DNA: TGTGCCAGCAGACCGGGACTAGCGCCCACCGGGGAGCTGTTTTTT. It yields the protein CASRPGLAPTGELFF.

This clonotype was seen a few times. This chain links TRBV3-1 with TRBJ2-7; TRBD2 aligns across 8 bases. The CDR3 consists of 14 residues. Trimming cost V 0 bases and J 4 bases; bases outside gene matches: 2. Germline CDR1 and CDR2: LGHDT and YNNKEL (reference sequence). The CDR3 bases are TGTGCCAGCAGCCAAGATTCTAGCGGGTACGAGCAGTACGTC. Amino acid sequence: CASSQDSSGYEQYV.

This clonotype was counted only a few times. The chain links TRBV11-2 to TRBJ2-7, with 9 positions matching TRBD2. The ends lost 4 bases at V and 1 base at J; junction bases unmatched: 8. Germline CDR1 and CDR2: SGHAT and FQNNGV. The CDR3 consists of 16 residues. The CDR3, as DNA: TGTGCCAGCAGCTCCAGAGCGGGGGGCGCGTCCTACGAGCAGTACGTC. This translates into CASSSRAGGASYEQYV.

The genes are TRBV7-2 and TRBJ2-7, with D perhaps TRBD1 (5 bases). V shed 5 bases and J shed 4 bases, with 15 bases lying between them. The CDR3 loop spans 14 amino acids. Germline CDR1 is SGHTA and CDR2 is FQGNSA. Written as DNA, the CDR3 is TGTGCCAGCAGCGCAGGGTACAGCCTTTACGAGCAGTACGTC. Protein: CASSAGYSLYEQYV.

There are a few counts of this clonotype. The genes are TRBV5-1 and TRBJ2-5; no clear D. V was cut by 0 bases and J by 1 base, with 7 bases left in between. CDR3 size: 14 residues. Germline-derived CDR1 and CDR2 are SGHRS and YFSETQ. CDR3 sequence (DNA): TGCGCCAGCAGCTTGGTACAGCCCCAAGAGACCCAGTACTTC. Translating it yields CASSLVQPQETQYF.

This clonotype has only a few counts. The V call is TRBV14, the J call TRBJ2-1; D not resolved. The CDR3 is made up of 14 amino acids. The ends were cut back, 2 bases at V and 5 bases at J, with 10 bases in the middle. Germline CDR1 SGHDN, CDR2 FVKESK. Here the CDR3 reads CASSQPANHNEQFF. CDR3 coding DNA: TGTGCCAGCAGCCAACCCGCTAATCACAATGAGCAGTTCTTC.

This clonotype showed up just a few times. The chain links TRBV12-3 or TRBV12-4 to TRBJ1-5; 7 bases fit TRBD1. After removal of 8 bases from V and 2 bases from J, the junction contained 6 bases not matched to a gene. The CDR3 contains 14 residues. In nucleotides, the CDR3 is TGTGCCAGCGCCCTCGGACAGGGCAATCAGCCCCAGCATTTT. Translation gives CASALGQGNQPQHF.

In this sample, this clonotype turned up a few times. The chain joins TRBV5-5 to TRBJ1-2, with a tentative D call TRBD1 (6 bases). Germline V gene data show CDR1 as SGHKS and CDR2 as YYEKEE (reference sequence). The germline V and J ends were trimmed by 4 bases and 1 base, with 8 bases remaining between them. This CDR3 has 13 amino acids. This chain's CDR3 is CASSPGVNYGYTF. The CDR3 nucleotides are TGTGCCAGCAGCCCAGGGGTTAACTATGGCTACACCTTC.

The V call is TRBV5-1, the J call TRBJ2-7; D possibly corresponds to TRBD2 (6 bases). CDR1 SGHRS and CDR2 YFSETQ come from the germline V gene. The CDR3 contains 16 residues. V shed 0 bases and J shed 3 bases, with 16 bases lying between them. The CDR3 region is CASSLGPAGSFYEQYF. The CDR3 bases are TGCGCCAGCAGCTTGGGTCCAGCGGGCTCATTCTACGAGCAGTACTTC. Full variable domain (remainder filled in from reference TRBV5-1 and TRBJ2-7): KAGVTQTPRYLIKTRGQQVTLSCSPISGHRSVSWYQQTPGQGLQFLFEYFSETQRNKGNFPGRFSGRQFSNSRSEMNVSTLELGDSALYLCASSLGPAGSFYEQYFGPGTRLTVT.

This clonotype was picked up a small number of times. The V gene is TRBV29-1, the J gene TRBJ1-5; D remains unclear. There are 12 residues in the CDR3. The V end lost 6 bases, the J end lost 5 bases, and 11 bases lay between the germline ends. The germline gives CDR1 SQVTM, CDR2 ANQGSEA. CDR3 amino acids: CSVASGDQPQHF. CDR3 coding DNA: TGCAGCGTAGCCTCCGGGGATCAGCCCCAGCATTTT.

This clonotype has more than one count but fewer than ten. The V call is TRBV7-3, the J call TRBJ1-1; no firm D call. The ends were cut back, 2 bases at V and 1 base at J, with 8 bases in the middle. The V gene's germline CDR1 is SGHTA and CDR2 FQGTGA. The CDR3 length is 14 residues. CDR3: CASSLDPRNTEAFF. The CDR3 coding sequence is TGTGCCAGCAGCTTAGATCCCCGGAACACTGAAGCTTTCTTT.

In this sample, this clonotype turned up a few times. The V call is TRBV20-1, the J call TRBJ1-5, with 12 bases lining up with TRBD1. From germline, CDR1 is DFQATT and CDR2 SNEGSKA (reference sequence). The CDR3 is made up of 14 amino acids. Unmatched junction bases numbered 8, after V lost 7 bases and J lost 7 bases. As DNA, the CDR3 is TGCAGTGTTCCGGGACAGGGGGCTAAACAGCCCCAGCATTTT. It encodes CSVPGQGAKQPQHF.

This clonotype was recorded a few times. This chain joins TRBV7-9 and TRBJ1-1; tentative D call: TRBD1 (5 bases). Trimming shortened V by 6 bases and J by 3 bases, and 20 bases separated the two germline ends. This CDR3 is 16 amino acids long. Per germline, CDR1 SEHNR and CDR2 FQNEAQ (reference sequence). The CDR3, as DNA: TGTGCCAGCAGACCCCGGGAGGGGCGCGGGTACACTGAAGCTTTCTTT. Amino acids: CASRPREGRGYTEAFF.

This rearrangement joins TRBV3-1 to TRBJ2-1; 7 bases fit TRBD1. Germline CDR1 and CDR2: LGHDT and YNNKEL (reference sequence). This CDR3 comprises 15 residues. The junction had 11 bases not matched to a gene; V was cut back by 4 bases and J by 8 bases. Written as DNA, the CDR3 is TGTGCCAGCAGCCTCCGACAGGGACGTTTACATGAGCAGTTCTTC. Protein product: CASSLRQGRLHEQFF.

This clonotype was counted between two and nine times. The rearrangement uses TRBV4-1 and TRBJ2-2, with 7 bases lining up with TRBD1. This CDR3 is 21 amino acids long. The germline CDR1 and CDR2 sequences are MGHRA and YSYEKL. The trim removed 3 bases at V and 0 bases at J, leaving 19 bases unmatched. The CDR3 nucleotides read TGCGCCAGCAGCCAGAATACCGGGACAGTTAGAACCCGCGCGAACACCGGGGAGCTGTTTTTT. This codes for CASSQNTGTVRTRANTGELFF.

The chain links TRBV30 to TRBJ2-1; no clear D gene. V was clipped by 0 bases and J by 6 bases, with 9 bases between them. This CDR3 is built from 13 residues. The germline V gene has CDR1 GTSNPN and CDR2 SVGIG (reference sequence). The CDR3 loop is CAWSVGLGNEQFF. The CDR3 DNA is TGTGCCTGGAGTGTGGGCCTGGGCAATGAGCAGTTCTTC.

This clonotype occurred a few times. This chain uses TRBV11-3 with TRBJ2-1, with a weak D call TRBD2 (7 bases). Trimming shortened V by 2 bases and J by 5 bases, and 13 bases separated the two germline ends. This CDR3 contains 15 residues. CDR1 SGHNT and CDR2 YENEEA come from the germline V gene. Written as DNA, the CDR3 is TGTGCCAGCAGCTTACGGGGGGCGCGGGACAATGAGCAGTTCTTC. This gives the protein CASSLRGARDNEQFF.

The chain carries TRBV6-1 and TRBJ2-2, with TRBD1 as a possible D gene (6 bases). The length of the CDR3 is 14 residues. Germline V gives CDR1 MNHNS, CDR2 SASEGT. Trimming shortened V by 5 bases and J by 2 bases, and 9 bases separated the two germline ends. The CDR3 region has the DNA TGTGCCAGCAGTCGGACAGTAAACACCGGGGAGCTGTTTTTT. Its translation: CASSRTVNTGELFF.

This clonotype was counted at least ten times. The rearrangement links TRBV7-2 to TRBJ1-1, with D possibly being TRBD1 (5 bases). This CDR3 has 14 residues. Germline-derived CDR1 and CDR2 are SGHTA and FQGNSA. The germline V and J ends were trimmed by 6 bases and 4 bases, with 15 bases remaining between them. CDR3 sequence: CASSSTPGGTEAFF. Written as DNA, the CDR3 is TGTGCCAGCAGTTCTACACCGGGGGGCACTGAAGCTTTCTTT.

This clonotype has just a few counts. This chain links TRBV6-2 or TRBV6-3 with TRBJ1-2; possibly TRBD1 for D (5 bases). The ends were cut back, 6 bases at V and 2 bases at J, with 13 bases in the middle. Germline V gene lookup returns CDR1 MNHEY and CDR2 SVGEGT. The CDR3 length is 14 residues. This CDR3 is CASRDPTVNYGYTF. In DNA, the CDR3 is TGTGCCAGCAGGGACCCGACAGTCAACTATGGCTACACCTTC.

The rearrangement uses TRBV6-5 and TRBJ2-7; perhaps TRBD2 as D (6 bases). V was trimmed by 0 bases and J by 3 bases, leaving 12 bases between them. This CDR3 spans 15 amino acids. Germline loops: CDR1 MNHEY, CDR2 SVGAGI. As DNA, the CDR3 is TGTGCCAGCAGTTACTCGACCCGGGGAGGCTACGAGCAGTACTTC. This codes for CASSYSTRGGYEQYF.

This clonotype was counted between two and nine times. This sequence joins TRBV15 and TRBJ2-1, with 7 bases fitting TRBD1. Germline-derived CDR1 and CDR2 are LNHNV and YYDKDF (reference sequence). J lost 8 bases, V lost 0 bases, and 10 bases had no gene match. CDR3 length: 16 amino acids. The CDR3 DNA reads as TGTGCCACCAGCAGAGAGGGGGCAGGGGGTGGTTATGAGCAGTTCTTC. Protein product: CATSREGAGGGYEQFF.

A few counts support this clonotype. J is TRBJ1-1 and V is TRBV5-1; TRBD1 is a possible D gene (6 bases). The CDR3 loop spans 12 amino acids. Trimming stripped 6 bases from V and 5 bases from J, with 11 bases between. Germline CDR1 and CDR2: SGHRS and YFSETQ. The CDR3 DNA reads as TGCGCCAGCATGGGGGCGCGGACTGAAGCTTTCTTT. This codes for CASMGARTEAFF. The whole variable domain, filled in from reference TRBV5-1 and TRBJ1-1, reads KAGVTQTPRYLIKTRGQQVTLSCSPISGHRSVSWYQQTPGQGLQFLFEYFSETQRNKGNFPGRFSGRQFSNSRSEMNVSTLELGDSALYLCASMGARTEAFFGQGTRLTVV.

This clonotype was seen only a few times. The chain combines TRBV7-9 with TRBJ1-3; weak D call: TRBD1 (5 bases). This CDR3 is 17 amino acids long. CDR1 is SEHNR, CDR2 FQNEAQ, per germline (reference sequence). V was cut by 2 bases and J by 5 bases, with 19 bases left in between. The CDR3 sequence: CASSLRGRAIKRNTIYF. The CDR3 DNA reads TGTGCCAGCAGCTTAAGAGGCAGGGCGATTAAAAGAAACACCATATATTTT.

This clonotype turned up a few times. The chain recombines TRBV20-1 with TRBJ1-1; TRBD1 is a possible D gene (5 bases). The CDR3 covers 14 residues. Germline V gene sequence: CDR1 DFQATT, CDR2 SNEGSKA (reference sequence). Trimming removed 0 bases from V and 5 bases from J, with 13 bases in between. CDR3 protein: CSAREGGGGTEAFF. Here the CDR3 DNA reads TGCAGTGCTAGAGAGGGCGGGGGGGGAACTGAAGCTTTCTTT.

There are a few counts of this clonotype. The chain has TRBV6-1 and TRBJ2-1; 11 bases match TRBD2. The CDR3 runs to 15 residues. V dropped 6 bases and J dropped 4; count of bases not matched to a gene: 5. CDR1 MNHNS and CDR2 SASEGT come from the germline V gene. CDR3 sequence (DNA): TGTGCCAGCAGCCGGAGACTAGCGGGATACAATGAGCAGTTCTTC. Its protein is CASSRRLAGYNEQFF.

The chain combines TRBV20-1 with TRBJ2-2, with a weak D call TRBD2 (6 bases). Trimming pared 0 bases from V and 0 bases from J, leaving 11 bases between. Germline-derived CDR1 and CDR2 are DFQATT and SNEGSKA (reference sequence). The CDR3 is 16 amino acids. The CDR3 protein is CSARDMGGANTGELFF. The CDR3 coding sequence is TGCAGTGCTAGAGATATGGGGGGAGCGAACACCGGGGAGCTGTTTTTT.

This rearrangement joins TRBV12-3 or TRBV12-4 to TRBJ2-1; D not certain. The CDR3 has 13 amino acids. V lost 7 bases and J 8 bases, leaving 15 bases between the germline ends. CDR3 DNA: TGTGCCAGCACCCTGGCCGGGCGCGATGAGCAGTTCTTC. It is translated as CASTLAGRDEQFF.